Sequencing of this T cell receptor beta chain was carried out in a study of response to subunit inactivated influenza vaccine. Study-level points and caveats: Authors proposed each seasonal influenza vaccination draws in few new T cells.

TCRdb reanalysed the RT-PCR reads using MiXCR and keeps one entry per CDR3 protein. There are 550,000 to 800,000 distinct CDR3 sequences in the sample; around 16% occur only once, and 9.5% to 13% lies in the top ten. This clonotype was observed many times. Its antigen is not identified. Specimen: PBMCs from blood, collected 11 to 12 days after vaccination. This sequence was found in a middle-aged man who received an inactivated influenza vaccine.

CDR3 region: CASSTGIREQYF. The CDR3 DNA reads as TGTGCCAGCAGCACAGGGATTCGAGAGCAGTACTTC. The rearrangement joins TRBV3-1 to TRBJ2-7, with a weak D call TRBD1 (6 bases). Trimming removed 5 bases at V and 7 bases at J, with 12 bases between. CDR1 and CDR2 from the germline V gene are LGHDT and YNNKEL (reference sequence). The CDR3 is made up of 12 amino acids.